This T cell receptor (beta chain) is drawn from a study of CD8+CD57+ T cells in acquired aplastic anemia. Across the study: An average of roughly 3 ug of DNA was obtained from sorted CD4+ and CD8+ cells.

It was patients with CD8+CD57+ cell expansion by flow cytometry who were chosen for sequencing. TCR beta VDJ and CDR3 profiles were obtained from a genomic DNA template. Each CDR3 protein gets one entry after TCRdb re-called the reads with MiXCR. The table shows around 200,000 distinct CDR3 sequences, with 45% to 60% occurring only once. In this sample, this clonotype turned up many times. Its antigen remains unknown. CDR3 length equals 14 residues. V dropped 3 bases and J dropped 5 bases, with 13 bases sitting between them. CDR1 and CDR2 (germline): ENHRY, SYGVKD. Regarding the study as a whole: Researchers report that fewer than 35 CD8+ CDR3 sequences appeared in both patients and controls. Patients showed no significant difference from controls in CD8+ Simpson's diversity.

Material: sorted CD4+, CD8+, or CD8+CD57+ T cells (not recorded which) from PBMCs. The V gene is TRBV10-3, the J gene TRBJ1-2; possible D gene TRBD1, 5 bases. This TCR derives from a human donor with aplastic anemia. The CDR3 loop reads CAISEGRGEYGYTF. The CDR3 bases are TGTGCCATCAGTGAAGGGCGGGGCGAGTATGGCTACACCTTC.